This TCR beta chain was profiled in a study of blood T cell repertoires in COVID-19. CDR3 length: 17 residues. Unmatched junction bases numbered 24, after V lost 10 bases and J lost 8 bases. CDR1 is LNHDA, CDR2 SQIVND, per germline (reference sequence). Data came from immunoSEQ multiplex PCR; TCRdb stores just in-frame clones and leaves some out. The sample includes 100,000 to 130,000 clones, 88% of them seen just once. This clonotype originated in a human donor in a cohort sampled during active COVID-19. Input material: peripheral blood. The chain is built from TRBV19 and TRBJ1-2; 8 bases agree with TRBD1. In nucleotides, the CDR3 is TGTGCCACCCAGGGAGCAGGGGGCTCGGGGGCTACATTCGGCTACACCTTC. Translation: CATQGAGGSGATFGYTF.